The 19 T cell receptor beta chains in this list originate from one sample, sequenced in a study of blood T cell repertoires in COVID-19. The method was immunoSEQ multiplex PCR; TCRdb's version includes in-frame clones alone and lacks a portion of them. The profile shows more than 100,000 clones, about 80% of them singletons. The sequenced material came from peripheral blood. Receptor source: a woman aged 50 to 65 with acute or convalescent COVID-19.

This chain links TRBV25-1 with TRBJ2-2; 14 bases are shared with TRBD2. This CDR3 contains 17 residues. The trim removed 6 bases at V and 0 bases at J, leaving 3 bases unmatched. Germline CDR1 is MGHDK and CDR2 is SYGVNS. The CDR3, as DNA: TGTGCCAGCAGATTGACTAGCGGGGGGGCGAACACCGGGGAGCTGTTTTTT. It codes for CASRLTSGGANTGELFF.

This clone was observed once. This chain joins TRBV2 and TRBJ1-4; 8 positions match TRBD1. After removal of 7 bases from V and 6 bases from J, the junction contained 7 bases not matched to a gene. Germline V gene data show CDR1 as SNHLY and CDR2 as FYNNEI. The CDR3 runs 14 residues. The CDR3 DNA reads TGTGCCAGCACCCGGGACAGGTACTATGAAAAACTGTTTTTT. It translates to CASTRDRYYEKLFF.

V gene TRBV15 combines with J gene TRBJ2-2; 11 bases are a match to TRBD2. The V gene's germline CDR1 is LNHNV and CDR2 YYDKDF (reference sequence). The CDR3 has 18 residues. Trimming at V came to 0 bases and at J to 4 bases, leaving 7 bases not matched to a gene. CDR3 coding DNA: TGTGCCACCAGCAGAGATTTTGGGCTAGCGGGGGGCACCGGGGAGCTGTTTTTT. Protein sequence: CATSRDFGLAGGTGELFF.

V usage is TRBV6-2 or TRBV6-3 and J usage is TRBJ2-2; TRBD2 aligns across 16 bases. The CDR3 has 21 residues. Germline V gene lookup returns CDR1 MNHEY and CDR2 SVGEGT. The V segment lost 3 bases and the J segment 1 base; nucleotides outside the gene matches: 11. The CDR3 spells CASSYPRRGLAGGRNTGELFF. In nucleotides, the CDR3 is TGTGCCAGCAGTTATCCCCGACGGGGACTAGCGGGGGGGCGGAACACCGGGGAGCTGTTTTTT.

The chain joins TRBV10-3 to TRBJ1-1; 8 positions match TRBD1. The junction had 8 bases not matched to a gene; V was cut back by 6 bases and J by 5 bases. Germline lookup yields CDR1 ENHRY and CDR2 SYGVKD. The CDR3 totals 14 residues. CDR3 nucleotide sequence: TGTGCCATCAGGGACAGGGTCGGGAGGACTGAAGCTTTCTTT. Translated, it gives CAIRDRVGRTEAFF.

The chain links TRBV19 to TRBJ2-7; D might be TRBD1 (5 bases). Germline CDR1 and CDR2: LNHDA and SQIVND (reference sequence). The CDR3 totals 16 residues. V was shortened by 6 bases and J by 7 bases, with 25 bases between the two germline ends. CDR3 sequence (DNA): TGTGCCAGTAGCCAGGGAACTGCGGTTGTGGTACAGGAGCAGTACTTC. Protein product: CASSQGTAVVVQEQYF.

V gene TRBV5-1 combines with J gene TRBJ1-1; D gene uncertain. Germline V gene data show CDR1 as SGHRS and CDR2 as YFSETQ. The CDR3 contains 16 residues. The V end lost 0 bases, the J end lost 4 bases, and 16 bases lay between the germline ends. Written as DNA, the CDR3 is TGCGCCAGCAGCTTGGCCGCGGGTAGGTCGAGCACTGAAGCTTTCTTT. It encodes CASSLAAGRSSTEAFF.

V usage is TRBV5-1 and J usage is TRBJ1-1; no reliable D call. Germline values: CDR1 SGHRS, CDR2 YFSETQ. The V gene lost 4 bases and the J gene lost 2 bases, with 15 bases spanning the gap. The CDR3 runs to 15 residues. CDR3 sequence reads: CASSVERGRNTEAFF. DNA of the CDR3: TGCGCCAGCAGCGTGGAACGAGGGAGAAACACTGAAGCTTTCTTT.

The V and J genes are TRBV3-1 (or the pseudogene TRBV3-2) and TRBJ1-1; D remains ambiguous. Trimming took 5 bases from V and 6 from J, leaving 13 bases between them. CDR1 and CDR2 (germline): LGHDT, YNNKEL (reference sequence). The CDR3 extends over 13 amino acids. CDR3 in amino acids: CASSSHPTAEAFF. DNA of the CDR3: TGTGCCAGCAGCTCTCATCCCACAGCTGAAGCTTTCTTT.

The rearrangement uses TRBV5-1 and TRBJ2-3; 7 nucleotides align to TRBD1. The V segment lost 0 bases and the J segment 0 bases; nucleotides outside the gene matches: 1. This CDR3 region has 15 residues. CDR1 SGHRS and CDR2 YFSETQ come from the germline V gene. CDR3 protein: CASSLADRSTDTQYF. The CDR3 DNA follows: TGCGCCAGCAGCTTGGCGGACAGGAGCACAGATACGCAGTATTTT.

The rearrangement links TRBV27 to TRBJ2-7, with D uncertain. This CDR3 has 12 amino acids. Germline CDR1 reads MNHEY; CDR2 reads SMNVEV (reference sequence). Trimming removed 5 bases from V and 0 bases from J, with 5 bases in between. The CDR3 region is CASSPNSYEQYF. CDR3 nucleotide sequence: TGTGCCAGCAGTCCTAACTCCTACGAGCAGTACTTC.

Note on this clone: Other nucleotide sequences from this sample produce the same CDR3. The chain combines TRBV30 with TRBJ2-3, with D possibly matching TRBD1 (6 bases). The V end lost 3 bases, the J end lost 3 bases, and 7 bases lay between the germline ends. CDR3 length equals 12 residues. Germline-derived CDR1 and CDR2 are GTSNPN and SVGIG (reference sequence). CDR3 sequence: CAWSRGTDTQYF. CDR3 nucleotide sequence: TGTGCCTGGAGCAGGGGAACAGATACGCAGTATTTT.

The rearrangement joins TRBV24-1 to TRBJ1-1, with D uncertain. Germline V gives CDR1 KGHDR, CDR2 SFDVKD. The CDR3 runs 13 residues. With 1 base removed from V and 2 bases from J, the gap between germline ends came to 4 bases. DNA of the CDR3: TGTGCCACCAGTGATTTACAAAACACTGAAGCTTTCTTT. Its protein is CATSDLQNTEAFF.

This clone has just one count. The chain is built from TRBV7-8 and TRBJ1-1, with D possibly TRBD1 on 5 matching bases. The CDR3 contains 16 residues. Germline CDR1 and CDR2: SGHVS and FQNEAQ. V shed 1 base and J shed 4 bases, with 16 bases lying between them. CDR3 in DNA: TGTGCCAGCAGCTTAGTCCCGGACAACCAGGTCACTGAAGCTTTCTTT. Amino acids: CASSLVPDNQVTEAFF.

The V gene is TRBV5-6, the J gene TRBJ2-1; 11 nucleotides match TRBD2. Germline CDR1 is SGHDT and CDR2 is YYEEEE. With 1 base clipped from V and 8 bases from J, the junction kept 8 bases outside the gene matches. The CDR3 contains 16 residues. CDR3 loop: CASSLTVAGGYDEQFF. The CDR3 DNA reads TGTGCCAGCAGCTTGACTGTAGCGGGGGGGTACGATGAGCAGTTCTTC.

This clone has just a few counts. DNA for the CDR3: TGTGCCAGCAGCCACAATAATTCACCCCTCCACTTT. Translation gives CASSHNNSPLHF. This chain connects TRBV3-1 (or the pseudogene TRBV3-2) to TRBJ1-6; D gene unclear. The V end was cut by 3 bases, the J end by 5 bases, with 2 bases between. The germline V gene encodes CDR1 LGHDT and CDR2 YNNKEL (reference sequence). The CDR3 extends over 12 amino acids.

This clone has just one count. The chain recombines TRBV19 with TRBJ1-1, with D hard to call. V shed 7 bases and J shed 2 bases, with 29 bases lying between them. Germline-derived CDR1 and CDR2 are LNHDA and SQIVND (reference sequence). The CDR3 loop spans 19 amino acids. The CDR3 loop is CASTTGPFLSRTVNTEAFF. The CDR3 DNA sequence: TGTGCCAGTACCACCGGCCCCTTTTTATCCCGGACTGTTAACACTGAAGCTTTCTTT.

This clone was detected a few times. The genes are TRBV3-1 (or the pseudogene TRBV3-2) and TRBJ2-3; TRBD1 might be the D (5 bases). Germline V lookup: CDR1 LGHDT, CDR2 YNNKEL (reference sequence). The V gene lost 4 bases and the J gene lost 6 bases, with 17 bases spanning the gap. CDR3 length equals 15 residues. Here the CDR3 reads CASSRRTTALDTQYF. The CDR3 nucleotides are TGTGCCAGCAGCCGAAGGACAACGGCCTTGGATACGCAGTATTTT.

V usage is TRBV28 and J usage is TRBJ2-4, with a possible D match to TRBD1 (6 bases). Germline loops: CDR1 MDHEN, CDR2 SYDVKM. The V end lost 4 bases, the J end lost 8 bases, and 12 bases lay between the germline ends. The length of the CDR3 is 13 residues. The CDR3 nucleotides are TGTGCCAGCAGTTGGGTCCCAGGGGACATTCAGTACTTC. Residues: CASSWVPGDIQYF.